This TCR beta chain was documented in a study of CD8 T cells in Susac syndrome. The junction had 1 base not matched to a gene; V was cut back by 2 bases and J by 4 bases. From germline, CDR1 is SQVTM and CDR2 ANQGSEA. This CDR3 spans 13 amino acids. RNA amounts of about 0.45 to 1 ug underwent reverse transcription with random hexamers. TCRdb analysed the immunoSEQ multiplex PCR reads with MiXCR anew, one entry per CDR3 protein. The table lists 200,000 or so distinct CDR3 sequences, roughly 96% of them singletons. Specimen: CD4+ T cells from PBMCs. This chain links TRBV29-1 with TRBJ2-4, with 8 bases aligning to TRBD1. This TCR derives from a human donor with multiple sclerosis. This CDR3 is CSVERTGKNIQYF. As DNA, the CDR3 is TGCAGCGTTGAAAGGACAGGGAAAAACATTCAGTACTTC.